Listed below are T cell receptor beta chains from one sample, sequenced in a study of T cell responses to AZD1222 COVID-19 vaccine. TCRdb's table, derived via immunoSEQ multiplex PCR, lists solely in-frame clones and lacks some. Among 120,000 or so clones, roughly 86% were seen once, and the ten largest hold 8.5% to 12%. The specimen comprised peripheral blood, sampled on day 0 of AZD1222 vaccination. These receptors came from an adult in good health. CDR3s include the opening cysteine and the closing phenylalanine or tryptophan. Fields, in order: V gene, D gene, CDR3 length, J gene, clone size, CDR3 protein, CDR3 DNA. D genes are given only for firm matches. Expanded clones are given a class, and other clones once, few, many or no size at all.

V: TRBV6-6
D: NA
length: 13
J: TRBJ1-1
size: NA
CDR3: CASKGISYTEAFF
DNA: TGTGCCAGCAAGGGGATTTCGTACACTGAAGCTTTCTTT

V: TRBV29-1
D: TRBD1
length: 10
J: TRBJ1-2
size: NA
CDR3: CSVESGGRFF
DNA: TGCAGCGTTGAATCAGGGGGCAGGTTCTTC

V: TRBV7-2
D: NA
length: 15
J: TRBJ1-2
size: NA
CDR3: CASSLELGEAYGYTF
DNA: TGTGCCAGCAGCTTAGAGTTAGGGGAGGCCTATGGCTACACCTTC

V: TRBV19
D: NA
length: 11
J: TRBJ2-3
size: NA
CDR3: CASSIGGTQYF
DNA: TGTGCCAGTAGTATAGGGGGTACGCAGTATTTT

V: TRBV30
D: TRBD1
length: 13
J: TRBJ1-5
size: NA
CDR3: CAWSAGGDQPQHF
DNA: TGTGCCTGGAGTGCAGGGGGCGATCAGCCCCAGCATTTT

V: TRBV9
D: TRBD2
length: 15
J: TRBJ2-1
size: NA
CDR3: CASSPRLAEYNEQFF
DNA: TGTGCCAGCAGCCCCAGACTAGCGGAGTACAATGAGCAGTTCTTC

V: TRBV5-4
D: NA
length: 14
J: TRBJ1-1
size: few
CDR3: CASSLGGGATEAFF
DNA: TGTGCCAGCAGCTTAGGTGGGGGGGCAACTGAAGCTTTCTTT

V: TRBV2
D: TRBD1
length: 13
J: TRBJ1-1
size: once
CDR3: CASRARGDTEAFF
DNA: TGTGCCAGCAGGGCCAGGGGGGACACTGAAGCTTTCTTT

V: TRBV19
D: NA
length: 17
J: TRBJ2-7
size: NA
CDR3: CASSSGGRGGPGYEQYF
DNA: TGTGCCAGTTCCTCCGGCGGGAGAGGGGGTCCCGGGTACGAGCAGTACTTC

V: TRBV7-2
D: NA
length: 14
J: TRBJ2-1
size: NA
CDR3: CASSIVRLGNEQFF
DNA: TGTGCCAGCAGCATCGTACGGTTGGGGAATGAGCAGTTCTTC

V: TRBV27
D: NA
length: 12
J: TRBJ2-7
size: NA
CDR3: CASSSGRNEQYF
DNA: TGTGCCAGCAGTTCCGGGCGAAACGAGCAGTACTTC

V: TRBV5-8
D: NA
length: 14
J: TRBJ2-7
size: NA
CDR3: CASSLGPGDYEQYF
DNA: TGTGCCAGCAGCTTGGGTCCAGGCGACTACGAGCAGTACTTC

V: TRBV12-5
D: TRBD1
length: 18
J: TRBJ1-2
size: NA
CDR3: CASGLFGTGAVWDYGYTF
DNA: TGTGCTAGTGGTTTGTTTGGGACAGGGGCTGTTTGGGACTATGGCTACACCTTC

V: TRBV4-3
D: NA
length: 16
J: TRBJ2-7
size: NA
CDR3: CASSQDSDSDYYEQYF
DNA: TGCGCCAGCAGCCAAGATTCAGACTCGGACTACTACGAGCAGTACTTC

V: TRBV18
D: NA
length: 14
J: TRBJ1-1
size: NA
CDR3: CASSPTGADTEAFF
DNA: TGTGCCAGCTCACCAACCGGGGCGGACACTGAAGCTTTCTTT